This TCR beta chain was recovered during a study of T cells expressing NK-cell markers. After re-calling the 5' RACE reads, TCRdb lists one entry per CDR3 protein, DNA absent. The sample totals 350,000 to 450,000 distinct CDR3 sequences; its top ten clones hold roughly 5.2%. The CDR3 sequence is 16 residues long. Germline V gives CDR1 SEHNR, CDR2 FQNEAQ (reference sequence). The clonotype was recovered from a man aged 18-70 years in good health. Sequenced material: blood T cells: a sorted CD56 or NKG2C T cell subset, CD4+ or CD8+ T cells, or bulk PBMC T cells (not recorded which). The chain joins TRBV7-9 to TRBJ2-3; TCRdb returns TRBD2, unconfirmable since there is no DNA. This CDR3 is CASTLRGSGYTDTQYF.